This T cell receptor (beta chain) appears in the sequencing data of a study of blood T cell repertoires in COVID-19. Study at large: Samples taken during acute and convalescent COVID-19 were collected in the United States, Italy and Spain. Nucleic acid was either cDNA or gDNA, and it came from T cells, B-cell-depleted T cells, or PBMCs.

Trimming shortened V by 5 bases and J by 3 bases, and 11 bases separated the two germline ends. Germline-derived CDR1 and CDR2 are MNHEY and SMNVEV (reference sequence). This CDR3 has 13 amino acids. Original processing notes: Amplifying reference gene primers gave estimates of nucleated cell counts. Only in-frame clones appear in the TCRdb table, and some are missing; sequencing was by immunoSEQ multiplex PCR. The V and J calls and clone size were taken over from that table, and D and trimming were inferred from the DNA. Here the sample spans around 130,000 clones, around 77% being singletons. The sequenced sample was peripheral blood. This chain uses TRBV27 with TRBJ2-7; perhaps TRBD1 as D (5 bases). This TCR came from a human donor in a cohort sampled during active COVID-19. As DNA, the CDR3 is TGTGCCAGCAGTCCTCGACAGAGCTACGAGCAGTACTTC. Residues: CASSPRQSYEQYF.